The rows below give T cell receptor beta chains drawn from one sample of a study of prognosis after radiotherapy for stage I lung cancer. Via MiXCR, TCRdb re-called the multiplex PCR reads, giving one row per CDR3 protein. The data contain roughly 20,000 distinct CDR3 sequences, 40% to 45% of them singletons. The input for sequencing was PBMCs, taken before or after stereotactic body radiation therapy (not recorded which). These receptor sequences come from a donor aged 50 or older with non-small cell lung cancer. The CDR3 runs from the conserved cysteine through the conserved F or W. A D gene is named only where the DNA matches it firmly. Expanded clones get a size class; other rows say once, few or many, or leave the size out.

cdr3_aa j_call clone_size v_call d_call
CASSPSGLSYGYTF TRBJ1-2 - TRBV5-8 -
CASSDRVNTGELFF TRBJ2-2 many TRBV3-1 TRBD1
CSSSLQGLSGNIIYF TRBJ1-3 few TRBV27 -
CATSDRRASGASVLTF TRBJ2-6 once TRBV24-1 -
CASSLTSLTAYEQYF TRBJ2-7 - TRBV11-3 TRBD2
CASREGGEAFF TRBJ1-1 many TRBV6-4 -
CATGSLAGEEQYF TRBJ2-7 - TRBV15 TRBD2
CASSPSGNPPNTQYF TRBJ2-3 many TRBV2 TRBD2
CASSFGAGCLSLHEQFF TRBJ2-1 - TRBV6-2/TRBV6-3 -
CASRPDRLVGTQYF TRBJ2-5 many TRBV19 TRBD1
CASSRQKVSPLHF TRBJ1-6 medium-sized TRBV27 -
CASSSGTSAKWEEQFF TRBJ2-1 many TRBV6-5 TRBD2
CASSLFFWAGAEGNTEAFF TRBJ1-1 - TRBV5-1 -
CASSPGLGQGITDEQFF TRBJ2-1 many TRBV18 TRBD1
CASSQGPGDLYEQYF TRBJ2-7 large TRBV3-1 -
CASILGGDRVLYEQYF TRBJ2-7 - TRBV6-1 -
CASSRSQRLAWCYTF TRBJ1-2 - TRBV6-2/TRBV6-3 -
CASSTTGTGTYGYTF TRBJ1-2 - TRBV28 TRBD1
CASSSTPNQPQHF TRBJ1-5 few TRBV5-4 -
CASSLTFNEQFF TRBJ2-1 - TRBV7-3 -
CASSNLMYGYTF TRBJ1-2 many TRBV28 -
CASSQEITYEQYF TRBJ2-7 many TRBV4-2 -
CASSLATASQETQYF TRBJ2-5 - TRBV7-8 -
CASSSGVQETQYF TRBJ2-5 - TRBV5-4 -
CASSETGGGSPLHF TRBJ1-6 many TRBV2 TRBD1
CASRQGSGELFF TRBJ2-2 medium-sized TRBV7-6 TRBD1
CASSGSQRLAWCYTF TRBJ1-2 - TRBV6-2/TRBV6-3 -
CASSPGQGVGQPQHF TRBJ1-5 medium-sized TRBV6-1 TRBD1
CASRSGPEPIKTTGYPRTCDTQYF TRBJ2-3 many TRBV3-1 -
CASSQDLRGIGTEAFF TRBJ1-1 many TRBV4-3 -
CASSPDPSGNTIYF TRBJ1-3 many TRBV5-5 -
CASSLGPVSRDSFRETQYF TRBJ2-5 once TRBV13 TRBD1
CASSPGGTDTQYF TRBJ2-3 many TRBV5-1 TRBD2
CASSPGQNPNYGYTF TRBJ1-2 - TRBV7-9 -
CASSLFGGSLYEQFF TRBJ2-1 - TRBV7-3 TRBD2
CASSAQRGGGEQFF TRBJ2-1 - TRBV6-1 TRBD2
CASSSSSGDYEQYF TRBJ2-7 medium-sized TRBV28 TRBD2
CASSQRYDQRTQYF TRBJ2-3 - TRBV4-1 -
CASSPSASGTEIYEQYF TRBJ2-7 many TRBV7-2 TRBD1
CASTLRTGNGYTF TRBJ1-2 - TRBV2 -
CASSLVGSASGTQETQYF TRBJ2-5 many TRBV7-2 TRBD2
CAIKGTDNQPQHF TRBJ1-5 many TRBV10-3 TRBD1
CATRGRVEAQPRHF TRBJ1-5 - TRBV28 -
CASSFQTGEISEKLFF TRBJ1-4 many TRBV7-9 TRBD1
CASSSLKRGNNSPLHF TRBJ1-6 - TRBV27 -
CASSLEQGARGYTF TRBJ1-2 many TRBV5-6 TRBD1
CASNRDRRTDTQYF TRBJ2-3 - TRBV6-1 -
CASSLREGEKLFF TRBJ1-4 many TRBV11-3 -